This T cell receptor (beta chain) is from a study of PD-1 blockade in classical Hodgkin lymphoma. Clones were sequenced by immunoSEQ multiplex PCR, and TCRdb holds only the in-frame ones, with some missing. The table shows roughly 60,000 clones, with 88% occurring only once. Study conclusions and caveats: Underlying causes for the observed repertoire differences were not defined, possibly disease activity or prior therapy.

About this clone: The antigen remains undetermined.

Each patient experienced a relapse that followed autologous stem cell transplantation, and brentuximab vedotin exposure varied. Complete response, partial response or progressive disease was each patient's best response. This CDR3 is built from 15 residues. The ends lost 4 bases at V and 4 bases at J; junction bases unmatched: 9. The germline CDR1 and CDR2 sequences are SGHRS and YFSETQ. This material consisted of peripheral blood mononuclear cells (PBMCs), taken before the second cycle of nivolumab. The sequence was obtained from a human donor with classical Hodgkin lymphoma. This chain joins TRBV5-1 and TRBJ1-1, with 8 bases matching TRBD1. The CDR3 DNA reads as TGCGCCAGCAGCGGACGACAGGGGAGCTTCACTGAAGCTTTCTTT. Translated: CASSGRQGSFTEAFF.